The 24 T cell receptor beta chains below come from one sample, sequenced in a study of blood T cell repertoires in COVID-19. Measured with immunoSEQ multiplex PCR; TCRdb has only the in-frame clones, and not every one. The table includes some 100,000 clones, 85% to 90% detected once. Source material: peripheral blood. These receptors all stem from a woman older than 75 with active COVID-19.

The chain joins TRBV11-1 to TRBJ1-1; D not certain. The V and J ends lost 1 base and 4 bases respectively, with 4 bases between them. The CDR3 is 12 residues long. Germline assignment: CDR1 SGHAT and CDR2 FQDESV (reference sequence). CDR3 in DNA: TGTGCCAGCAGCTTAGGTCTCACTGAAGCTTTCTTT. Translation: CASSLGLTEAFF.

The CDR3 DNA follows: TGTGCCAGCAGTTTACTCAGGGGACCCTATGGCTACACCTTC. It specifies CASSLLRGPYGYTF. This chain joins TRBV28 and TRBJ1-2; D is perhaps TRBD1 (6 bases). This CDR3 has 14 amino acids. Deletions cut 2 bases from V and 4 bases from J, with 11 bases between. Germline values: CDR1 MDHEN, CDR2 SYDVKM.

The V and J genes are TRBV28 and TRBJ2-5, with D maybe TRBD1 (6 bases). V lost 4 bases, J lost 0 bases, and 12 bases lay in between. Germline-derived CDR1 and CDR2 are MDHEN and SYDVKM. The CDR3 is 15 residues long. The CDR3 protein is CASSYPTGYQETQYF. CDR3 DNA sequence: TGTGCCAGCAGTTACCCCACAGGGTACCAAGAGACCCAGTACTTC.

The J gene is TRBJ1-4, the V gene TRBV28; D might be TRBD1 (6 bases). Trimming pared 4 bases from V and 8 bases from J, leaving 20 bases between. From germline, CDR1 is MDHEN and CDR2 SYDVKM. The CDR3 runs 16 residues. The CDR3 coding sequence is TGTGCCAGCAGTTCTGTAGTCGGCAGGACAGTAGAAAAACTGTTTTTT. This codes for CASSSVVGRTVEKLFF.

This clone was seen a few times. The J gene is TRBJ2-1, the V gene TRBV27, with 9 nucleotides matching TRBD2. Per the germline V gene, CDR1 is MNHEY and CDR2 is SMNVEV (reference sequence). Germline trimming cut 9 bases from V and 10 bases from J; bases unmatched to any gene: 16. The CDR3 is 15 amino acids. The CDR3 DNA follows: TGTGCCAGTTCAATAGGACTAGCGAGAGGGAAAGAGCAGTTCTTC. It encodes CASSIGLARGKEQFF.

This rearrangement joins TRBV6-5 to TRBJ2-7; unclear D gene. The V end lost 6 bases, the J end lost 2 bases, and 11 bases lay between the germline ends. Germline V gene data show CDR1 as MNHEY and CDR2 as SVGAGI. The CDR3 spans 13 residues. CDR3 DNA sequence: TGTGCCAGCAGCGCAACACCTCCCTACGAGCAGTACTTC. Its protein product is CASSATPPYEQYF.

CDR3 residues: CASSQSGQGEETQYF. CDR3 in DNA: TGTGCCAGCAGCCAATCGGGACAGGGGGAAGAGACCCAGTACTTC. The chain has TRBV28 and TRBJ2-5, with 11 bases fitting TRBD1. The V and J ends lost 6 bases and 3 bases, in that order; junction bases with no gene match: 6. Germline V gene sequence: CDR1 MDHEN, CDR2 SYDVKM. The CDR3 extends over 15 amino acids.

V is TRBV28 and J is TRBJ2-5; 7 bases fit TRBD2. The CDR3 has 15 residues. Germline assignment: CDR1 MDHEN and CDR2 SYDVKM. V was pared by 6 bases and J by 3 bases, with 10 bases of the junction left unmatched. The CDR3 DNA reads as TGTGCCAGCAGACAAGTGGGGGAGGGCAAAGAGACCCAGTACTTC. Its protein is CASRQVGEGKETQYF.

The V and J genes are TRBV3-1 (or the pseudogene TRBV3-2) and TRBJ1-2, with 8 bases aligning to TRBD1. The germline CDR1 and CDR2 sequences are LGHDT and YNNKEL (reference sequence). Trimming at V came to 1 base and at J to 2 bases, leaving 15 bases not matched to a gene. The CDR3 loop spans 19 amino acids. The DNA for the CDR3 is TGTGCCAGCAGCCAAGGGTCCGGACAGGGCCCTCCAGGGAACTATGGCTACACCTTC. It is translated as CASSQGSGQGPPGNYGYTF.

J is TRBJ2-5 and V is TRBV19; tentative D call: TRBD2 (6 bases). Germline V gene lookup returns CDR1 LNHDA and CDR2 SQIVND (reference sequence). This CDR3 comprises 14 residues. The ends were cut back, 6 bases at V and 1 base at J, with 12 bases in the middle. CDR3 nucleotide sequence: TGTGCCAGTAGCGTGGCGCGGGGCCAAGAGACCCAGTACTTC. Its translation is CASSVARGQETQYF.

The chain uses TRBV2 and TRBJ2-3, with 8 bases that match TRBD2. V trimming: 8 bases; J trimming: 4 bases; junction bases outside the gene matches: 5. Germline V gene lookup returns CDR1 SNHLY and CDR2 FYNNEI. This CDR3 region has 13 residues. DNA for the CDR3: TGTGCCAGCGAAGGACTAGCATCAGATACGCAGTATTTT. Translated: CASEGLASDTQYF. The entire variable domain, with the rest obtained from reference TRBV2 and TRBJ2-3, is as follows: EPEVTQTPSHQVTQMGQEVILRCVPISNHLYFYWYRQILGQKVEFLVSFYNNEISEKSEIFDDQFSVERPDGSNFTLKIRSTKLEDSAMYFCASEGLASDTQYFGPGTRLTVL.

V and J are TRBV6-2 or TRBV6-3 and TRBJ2-7; D is perhaps TRBD1 (5 bases). This CDR3 has 17 residues. Germline V CDR1 and CDR2: MNHEY, SVGEGT. The germline V and J ends were trimmed by 5 bases and 6 bases, with 26 bases remaining between them. The CDR3 protein is CASSLDPKDTTRAEQYF. As DNA, the CDR3 is TGTGCCAGCAGTCTGGACCCTAAGGACACCACACGAGCCGAGCAGTACTTC.

The chain is built from TRBV6-5 and TRBJ1-1; 7 bases line up with TRBD1. Germline V gene sequence: CDR1 MNHEY, CDR2 SVGAGI. After removal of 8 bases from V and 9 bases from J, the junction contained 6 bases not matched to a gene. The CDR3 covers 11 residues. The CDR3 sequence is CASSRGSKAFF. CDR3 DNA: TGTGCCAGCTCCAGGGGGAGTAAAGCTTTCTTT.

The chain uses TRBV10-3 and TRBJ2-7; the match to TRBD1 covers 9 bases. This CDR3 region has 15 residues. V lost 3 bases and J lost 3; bases outside the gene matches: 6. CDR1 and CDR2 (germline): ENHRY, SYGVKD. This CDR3 reads CAISDPGTGHYEQYF. CDR3 coding DNA: TGTGCCATCAGTGACCCCGGGACAGGGCACTACGAGCAGTACTTC.

The chain has TRBV15 and TRBJ1-2; no firm D call. V was trimmed by 0 bases and J by 0 bases, leaving 8 bases between them. The CDR3 extends over 15 amino acids. Germline lookup yields CDR1 LNHNV and CDR2 YYDKDF (reference sequence). CDR3 region: CATSRDAGANYGYTF. The DNA for the CDR3 is TGTGCCACCAGCAGAGATGCCGGAGCTAACTATGGCTACACCTTC.

This chain connects TRBV7-9 to TRBJ2-7; TRBD1 matches 8 bases. The V gene's germline CDR1 is SEHNR and CDR2 FQNEAQ (reference sequence). With 3 bases clipped from V and 5 bases from J, the junction kept 6 bases outside the gene matches. The CDR3 is made up of 14 amino acids. This CDR3 is CASSFRQGAHEQYF. CDR3 sequence (DNA): TGTGCCAGCAGCTTCCGGCAGGGGGCCCACGAGCAGTACTTC.

This clone was counted once. The J gene is TRBJ2-3, the V gene TRBV30; tentative D call: TRBD1 (5 bases). The CDR3 is 15 residues long. Germline lookup yields CDR1 GTSNPN and CDR2 SVGIG (reference sequence). The V gene lost 1 base and the J gene lost 1 base, with 12 bases spanning the gap. CDR3 nucleotide sequence: TGTGCCTGGAGTGGGAGAGACAGACGCACAGATACGCAGTATTTT. It translates to CAWSGRDRRTDTQYF.

The chain uses TRBV20-1 and TRBJ2-3, with a possible D match to TRBD2 (5 bases). In germline, CDR1 is DFQATT, CDR2 SNEGSKA (reference sequence). V was clipped by 3 bases and J by 11 bases, with 15 bases between them. The CDR3 consists of 12 residues. The CDR3 sequence is CSASRAKEEQYF. CDR3 coding DNA: TGCAGTGCTAGTCGCGCAAAGGAGGAGCAGTATTTT.

The rearrangement joins TRBV6-5 to TRBJ2-1, with TRBD1 identical over 10 bases. CDR3 length: 14 residues. Looked up from germline, CDR1 is MNHEY and CDR2 is SVGAGI. The V segment lost 7 bases and the J segment 8 bases; nucleotides outside the gene matches: 8. CDR3 region: CASTQGQGKDEQFF. In DNA form, the CDR3 reads TGTGCCAGCACACAGGGACAGGGGAAAGATGAGCAGTTCTTC.

This sequence joins TRBV27 and TRBJ2-1; 9 positions match TRBD2. This CDR3 region has 15 residues. In germline, CDR1 is MNHEY, CDR2 SMNVEV (reference sequence). The J segment lost 4 bases and the V segment lost 6 bases, leaving 7 bases of the junction unmatched. CDR3 protein: CASRVRLAAYNEQFF. CDR3 sequence (DNA): TGTGCCAGCAGAGTTAGACTAGCGGCTTACAATGAGCAGTTCTTC.

The V gene is TRBV5-8, the J gene TRBJ1-5; possibly TRBD1 for D (6 bases). There are 15 residues in the CDR3. V lost 4 bases and J lost 0, with 11 bases in between. Germline V CDR1 and CDR2: SGHTS, YDEGEE. CDR3 residues: CASSIRTVSNQPQHF. The CDR3 DNA reads as TGTGCCAGCAGCATAAGGACAGTTAGCAATCAGCCCCAGCATTTT.

The rearrangement joins TRBV18 to TRBJ1-1; TRBD1 aligns across 8 bases. The germline V gene has CDR1 KGHSH and CDR2 LQKENI. The CDR3 consists of 15 residues. V gave up 5 bases and J gave up 4 bases; unmatched junction bases: 9. In nucleotides, the CDR3 is TGTGCCAGCTCATACGGGGAGACAGGGGCCACTGAAGCTTTCTTT. Translating it yields CASSYGETGATEAFF.

In DNA, the CDR3 is TGCGCCAGCAGTTCCGGGACAGAGCTCAATGAGCAGTTCTTC. Translation gives CASSSGTELNEQFF. V usage is TRBV5-1 and J usage is TRBJ2-1; 7 bases line up with TRBD1. The J segment lost 6 bases and the V segment lost 5 bases, leaving 8 bases of the junction unmatched. Per germline, CDR1 SGHRS and CDR2 YFSETQ. The CDR3 has 14 amino acids.

This clone was counted only a few times. This rearrangement joins TRBV3-1 (or the pseudogene TRBV3-2) to TRBJ2-7, with TRBD1 identical over 12 bases. The CDR3 consists of 16 residues. After removal of 1 base from V and 6 bases from J, the junction contained 7 bases not matched to a gene. Germline V gene lookup returns CDR1 LGHDT and CDR2 YNNKEL (reference sequence). Written as DNA, the CDR3 is TGTGCCAGCAGCCAAGGACGGGGACAGGGGGCCCGCGAGCAGTACTTC. Its translation is CASSQGRGQGAREQYF.